Below are 8 T cell receptor beta chains sequenced from a single sample in a study of blood T cell repertoires in COVID-19. The table came from immunoSEQ multiplex PCR; TCRdb's copy has only in-frame clones and leaves some out. The sample contains 130,000 or so clones, over 75% of which appear only once. The source material was peripheral blood. Receptor source: a man in his 70s with active COVID-19.

The chain combines TRBV5-4 with TRBJ1-2, with 8 positions matching TRBD1. CDR3 length: 15 residues. Per the germline V gene, CDR1 is SGHNT and CDR2 is YYREEE (reference sequence). The junction had 6 bases not matched to a gene; V was cut back by 4 bases and J by 1 base. CDR3 protein: CASSIPTGDNYGYTF. CDR3 DNA sequence: TGTGCCAGCAGCATCCCGACAGGGGATAACTATGGCTACACCTTC.

The chain carries TRBV4-1 and TRBJ1-4; 8 nucleotides line up with TRBD1. Germline assignment: CDR1 MGHRA and CDR2 YSYEKL. V was clipped by 5 bases and J by 5 bases; unmatched bases: 16. The CDR3 has 18 residues. In DNA, the CDR3 is TGCGCCAGCAGCTTCCCCTCAGGGGGCCCAGGCCCCAATGAAAAACTGTTTTTT. Residues: CASSFPSGGPGPNEKLFF.

The rearrangement links TRBV28 to TRBJ2-7, with 8 bases fitting TRBD1. CDR1 is MDHEN and CDR2 is SYDVKM in the germline V gene. V lost 8 bases to trimming and J lost 4 bases; unmatched junction nucleotides: 4. This CDR3 is 12 amino acids long. The DNA for the CDR3 is TGTGCCAGCCGGGACAGGATTTACGAGCAGTACTTC. The encoded protein is CASRDRIYEQYF.

A single count supports this clone. V and J are TRBV4-3 and TRBJ1-1, with TRBD1 identical over 9 bases. V was clipped by 0 bases and J by 2 bases; unmatched bases: 4. Germline CDR1 LGHNA, CDR2 YSLEER. There are 16 residues in the CDR3. Here the CDR3 reads CASSQDLGQGNTEAFF. CDR3 DNA: TGCGCCAGCAGCCAAGATTTGGGACAGGGAAACACTGAAGCTTTCTTT.

The rearrangement uses TRBV7-3 and TRBJ2-2; 7 bases map to TRBD2. This CDR3 spans 18 amino acids. V lost 3 bases, J lost 0 bases, and 10 bases stayed unmatched. Germline loops: CDR1 SGHTA, CDR2 FQGTGA. The CDR3 coding sequence is TGTGCCAGCAGCTTGCGGCCGGTAGCGGGCTCGAACACCGGGGAGCTGTTTTTT. Amino acids: CASSLRPVAGSNTGELFF.

The CDR3 spells CASSPFRGANVLTF. The CDR3, as DNA: TGTGCCAGCAGCCCTTTCCGGGGGGCCAACGTCCTGACTTTC. The chain couples TRBV9 to TRBJ2-6; unclear D gene. The CDR3 contains 14 residues. Germline V lookup: CDR1 SGDLS, CDR2 YYNGEE. Trimming cost V 4 bases and J 4 bases, with 9 bases left between them.

The rearrangement joins TRBV11-2 to TRBJ1-1, with D perhaps TRBD1 (5 bases). Germline V CDR1 and CDR2: SGHAT, FQNNGV. This CDR3 is 15 amino acids long. V lost 1 base and J lost 5, with 14 bases in between. Here the CDR3 DNA reads TGTGCCAGCAGCTTAGTAGCTGTTGGGGGGACTGAAGCTTTCTTT. Encoded protein: CASSLVAVGGTEAFF.

The table lists this clone with a count of one. The chain has TRBV4-1 and TRBJ2-1; D not resolved. Trimming took 2 bases from V and 5 from J, leaving 16 bases between them. The CDR3 loop spans 16 amino acids. CDR1 and CDR2 (germline): MGHRA, YSYEKL. The CDR3 here is CASSQPGLAVNNEQFF. CDR3 nucleotide sequence: TGCGCCAGCAGCCAACCGGGTCTCGCCGTAAACAATGAGCAGTTCTTC.